This record concerns one TCR beta chain sequence. Which antigen it targets is not known. No clone much larger than this one lies a single base away; base qualities are absent. From the cysteine through the phenylalanine, the CDR3 covers 13 amino acids. Only CDR3 DNA is held: 39 bases, read in frame from base 1. The germline V gene (reference sequence) provides CDR1 LNHNV and CDR2 YYDKDF. The junction carries 11 bases between V and J, which are trimmed by 5 bases and 4 bases respectively. The immunoSEQ Assay, which uses bias-controlled multiplex PCR amplification of genomic DNA, was used to profile TCRbeta CDR3 regions. The original pipeline was this. The absolute abundance of each unique TCRbeta CDR3 region was quantified after sequences were collapsed and filtered. Differential abundance was tested with two models: a binomial (Fisher-equivalent) model and a beta-binomial model that adds time-dependent variance fitted from healthy donors. Clones with fewer than 5 combined templates were removed, and a clone was called differentially abundant if the clone's Benjamini-Hochberg FDR was below 0.01. In the beta-binomial model, variance was expressed as a function of the total template count across the two samples, in the form v = (b*log(k)+a)^2. TCRdb took this table from immuneACCESS and kept in-frame rearrangements with V and J called. Such tables lack part of the clones; where checked against another copy, unresolved V genes explain under half of the gap, and the rest is unexplained. From that table come the V and J calls and clone size; the DNA was used to work out D and trimming. For this sample there are approximately 100,000 clones; about 89% appear just once. In total, the top ten clones hold about 17% of the sample.

This entry is derived from a study of identifying expanded T cells in peripheral blood (dated by TCRdb to about 2019). Regarding the study in general: Four technical replicates, made by sequencing separate aliquots from the same pool of genomic DNA, were compared pairwise. Paper-wide results and their limitations: Across all healthy-donor time intervals, the beta-binomial model significantly cut both the number of clones called differentially abundant and the false-positive rate. Variance in clone template counts between two-week samples significantly increased with total template count across all healthy donors. Approximately 1.2 differentially abundant clones were flagged by the binomial model between technical replicates, whereas about 16 and 19 were flagged over approximately two weeks and four weeks, respectively. The authors expected that biological variance in healthy repertoires might rise further over much longer intervals, such as months to years.

During the collection period, no infections or other immune events were recorded for the healthy donors. Time-dependent variance in a beta-binomial model of T-cell clone differential abundance was calibrated using healthy-donor blood repertoires as a training cohort. The training cohort comprised approximately ten healthy donors, 3 female and 7 male. Donor ages ranged from 29 to 64 years, with an average of about 40 years. Obtained from a commercial supplier, whole blood was collected from each healthy donor at three time points set around 13 days apart. For immunosequencing, genomic DNA was extracted from whole blood that had not been sorted.

Rearrangement joined TRBV15 to TRBJ1-1, with the D segment identity uncertain. The origin of this receptor is a person aged 18 to 70 in good health. Sequenced material: blood. The CDR3 protein: CATSRGVVTEAFF. The bases read TGTGCCACCAGCCGTGGGGTGGTCACTGAAGCTTTCTTT.